This entry describes one T cell receptor beta chain. Under the authors' procedure: For nucleated cells, counts were estimated from reference gene primer amplification. TCRdb's table, derived via immunoSEQ multiplex PCR, lists solely in-frame clones and lacks some. V, J and clone size were drawn from that table, and D and trimming were deduced from the DNA. Among around 260,000 clones listed, approximately 85% were seen once. Two consecutive negative NP/OP PCR tests, clearance, or resolved symptoms defined Cohort 3 recovery. These data belong to a study of blood T cell repertoires in COVID-19. CDR3 size: 15 residues. Germline V CDR1 and CDR2: SQVTM, ANQGSEA. With 4 bases removed from V and 4 bases from J, the gap between germline ends came to 19 bases.

The sample consisted of PBMCs or T cells enriched from blood (not recorded which). V usage is TRBV29-1 and J usage is TRBJ1-2, with a weak D call TRBD1 (5 bases). The sequence came from a woman younger than 45 who had recovered from COVID-19. In DNA, the CDR3 is TGCAGCGTTGGGATCCCGGGCAGGGCCGGCTATGGCTACACCTTC. The encoded protein is CSVGIPGRAGYGYTF.